The 27 T cell receptor beta chains given below trace back to one sample, sequenced in a study of human T cells and chemical hapten exposure. TCRdb fed the RACE reads into MiXCR, producing one record per CDR3 protein. This sample has some 150,000 distinct CDR3 sequences, with about an eighth found just once. Time point specified: patch test 2, 6 weeks after DPC sensitization. Treatment meaning: therapeutic diphenylcyclopropenone sensitization with weekly scalp DPC. The sample here was whole blood, taken in connection with sensitization to the hapten diphenylcyclopropenone (DPC). These receptors were taken from a woman aged 50 to 60 with alopecia areata. Some clones in this sample may be carry-over from other donors' samples.

This clonotype has at least ten counts. CDR3 region: CSARDQTGGYSYEQYF. In nucleotides, the CDR3 is TGCAGTGCTAGAGATCAAACAGGGGGTTATTCCTACGAGCAGTACTTC. The gene calls are TRBV20-1 and TRBJ2-7; 8 positions agree with TRBD1. V trimming: 0 bases; J trimming: 1 base; junction bases outside the gene matches: 8. Germline V gives CDR1 DFQATT, CDR2 SNEGSKA (reference sequence). CDR3 length: 16 amino acids.

This clonotype was counted ten times or more. V gene TRBV7-9 combines with J gene TRBJ2-5; TRBD2 is a possible D gene (5 bases). V lost 1 base to trimming and J lost 3 bases, with 12 bases between them. CDR1 is SEHNR and CDR2 is FQNEAQ in the germline V gene (reference sequence). CDR3 length: 15 amino acids. This CDR3 is CASSLVPAREETQYF. CDR3 in DNA: TGTGCCAGCAGCTTAGTCCCCGCGAGGGAAGAGACCCAGTACTTC.

This chain connects TRBV6-5 to TRBJ2-2; weak D call: TRBD2 (5 bases). V was trimmed by 8 bases and J by 0 bases, leaving 13 bases between them. Germline values: CDR1 MNHEY, CDR2 SVGAGI. This CDR3 is built from 15 residues. The CDR3 DNA follows: TGTGCCAGCCGGTCGCTAGCTGCGAACACCGGGGAGCTGTTTTTT. The encoded protein is CASRSLAANTGELFF.

This clonotype has at least ten counts. The V gene is TRBV6-1, the J gene TRBJ2-1; D call uncertain. This CDR3 has 17 amino acids. Germline V gives CDR1 MNHNS, CDR2 SASEGT. The V end was cut by 6 bases, the J end by 0 bases, with 18 bases between. The CDR3 DNA sequence: TGTGCCAGCAGGGCCCCGAAGCCCGGAAGCTCCTACAATGAGCAGTTCTTC. Translated, it gives CASRAPKPGSSYNEQFF.

The CDR3: CASSRVAGELFF. As DNA, the CDR3 is TGTGCCAGCTCTAGGGTAGCCGGGGAGCTGTTTTTT. V is TRBV28 and J is TRBJ2-2; no firm D call. CDR1 and CDR2 (germline): MDHEN, SYDVKM. V was shortened by 8 bases and J by 6 bases, with 10 bases between the two germline ends. The CDR3 spans 12 residues.

The V and J genes are TRBV15 and TRBJ2-5; the D is unclear. With 4 bases removed from V and 5 bases from J, the gap between germline ends came to 8 bases. The CDR3 sequence is 12 residues long. Germline V CDR1 and CDR2: LNHNV, YYDKDF (reference sequence). CDR3 nucleotides: TGTGCCACCAGCATCGATTTGGAGACCCAGTACTTC. Protein sequence: CATSIDLETQYF. Looking up the rest from reference TRBV15 and TRBJ2-5 gives the full variable domain: DAMVIQNPRYQVTQFGKPVTLSCSQTLNHNVMYWYQQKSSQAPKLLFHYYDKDFNNEADTPDNFQSRRPNTSFCFLDIRSPGLGDTAMYLCATSIDLETQYFGPGTRLLVL.

This clonotype was detected ten times or more. CDR3 region: CASSFLPGGGSSYEQYF. CDR3 in DNA: TGTGCCAGCAGTTTCCTCCCCGGGGGAGGGAGCTCCTACGAGCAGTACTTC. The J gene is TRBJ2-7, the V gene TRBV27; the match to TRBD2 covers 7 bases. Germline trimming cut 3 bases from V and 0 bases from J; bases unmatched to any gene: 11. CDR1 is MNHEY, CDR2 SMNVEV, per germline (reference sequence). The CDR3 length is 17 residues.

This clonotype was seen only a few times. The chain joins TRBV11-2 to TRBJ2-2, with 9 bases fitting TRBD2. Germline V gives CDR1 SGHAT, CDR2 FQNNGV. V lost 5 bases, J lost 3 bases, and 4 bases stayed unmatched. The length of the CDR3 is 15 residues. In nucleotides, the CDR3 is TGTGCCAGCAGCCTGGGGACTAGCTACACCGGGGAGCTGTTTTTT. Translation gives CASSLGTSYTGELFF.

The rearrangement links TRBV29-1 to TRBJ2-5, with D tentatively TRBD1 (5 bases). Germline V gives CDR1 SQVTM, CDR2 ANQGSEA. With 7 bases removed from V and 2 bases from J, the gap between germline ends came to 11 bases. The CDR3 length is 12 residues. The CDR3 is CSASGSQETQYF. Written as DNA, the CDR3 is TGCAGCGCCTCAGGGTCGCAAGAGACCCAGTACTTC.

CDR3: CASSFFRGTGFTSGANVLTF. DNA for the CDR3: TGTGCCAGCAGCTTTTTTCGGGGCACTGGCTTCACCTCTGGGGCCAACGTCCTGACTTTC. The rearrangement joins TRBV7-9 to TRBJ2-6; D is possibly TRBD1 or TRBD2 (5 bases each). The germline V and J ends were trimmed by 3 bases and 0 bases, with 21 bases remaining between them. The CDR3 is 20 amino acids. Germline V CDR1 and CDR2: SEHNR, FQNEAQ (reference sequence).

There are many counts of this clonotype. The chain carries TRBV4-3 and TRBJ2-1; D remains ambiguous. The CDR3 has 20 residues. The germline V gene encodes CDR1 LGHNA and CDR2 YSLEER. The V end was cut by 0 bases, the J end by 2 bases, with 23 bases between. Here the CDR3 reads CASSQELGPSAQRPYNEQFF. CDR3 nucleotide sequence: TGCGCCAGCAGCCAAGAACTTGGACCCTCGGCCCAACGGCCCTACAATGAGCAGTTCTTC.

This clonotype has more than one count but fewer than ten. The rearrangement links TRBV18 to TRBJ2-5; a possible D gene is TRBD1 (6 bases). The V gene lost 3 bases and the J gene lost 6 bases, with 14 bases spanning the gap. Germline CDR1 and CDR2: KGHSH and LQKENI. The CDR3 runs 14 residues. The CDR3 DNA reads TGTGCCAGCTCACCGGGAGTGGGGACAAAGACCCAGTACTTC. Translating it yields CASSPGVGTKTQYF.

The chain links TRBV20-1 to TRBJ2-5; 9 bases are shared with TRBD1. This CDR3 spans 15 amino acids. Trimming took 3 bases from V and 1 from J; bases not matched to a gene: 6. Germline CDR1 reads DFQATT; CDR2 reads SNEGSKA (reference sequence). CDR3 sequence (DNA): TGCAGTGCTAGTGCCGGGACAGGGACCCAAGAGACCCAGTACTTC. Residues: CSASAGTGTQETQYF.

The gene calls are TRBV7-9 and TRBJ2-5, with a weak D call TRBD2 (7 bases). The V and J ends lost 2 bases and 5 bases respectively, with 12 bases between them. The CDR3 runs to 14 residues. The V gene's germline CDR1 is SEHNR and CDR2 FQNEAQ (reference sequence). CDR3 DNA sequence: TGTGCCAGCAGCTTACGGGGGGCCCACGAGACCCAGTACTTC. Translation gives CASSLRGAHETQYF.

In its sample, this clonotype was seen a few times. This chain uses TRBV15 with TRBJ1-4; the D is unclear. The germline CDR1 and CDR2 sequences are LNHNV and YYDKDF (reference sequence). Trimming cost V 0 bases and J 2 bases, with 7 bases left between them. The CDR3 is made up of 15 amino acids. In DNA, the CDR3 is TGTGCCACCAGCAGAGATCAAAAGACTAATGAAAAACTGTTTTTT. Protein: CATSRDQKTNEKLFF.

This clonotype was seen ten or more times. The chain links TRBV29-1 to TRBJ1-4, with 10 nucleotides matching TRBD1. Germline CDR1 reads SQVTM; CDR2 reads ANQGSEA. The CDR3 has 15 amino acids. Trimming removed 5 bases from V and 7 bases from J; junction bases left unmatched: 10. DNA for the CDR3: TGCAGCGTTCGACCGGGACAGGGGCGAGGTGAAAAACTGTTTTTT. This gives the protein CSVRPGQGRGEKLFF.

This clonotype was observed many times. The chain uses TRBV11-2 and TRBJ1-1, with D hard to call. The V gene lost 6 bases and the J gene lost 1 base, with 6 bases spanning the gap. Germline CDR1 SGHAT, CDR2 FQNNGV. This CDR3 is built from 12 residues. The CDR3: CASSLQNTEAFF. The CDR3 bases are TGTGCCAGCAGTTTACAGAACACTGAAGCTTTCTTT. The whole variable domain, filled in from reference TRBV11-2 and TRBJ1-1, reads EAGVAQSPRYKIIEKRQSVAFWCNPISGHATLYWYQQILGQGPKLLIQFQNNGVVDDSQLPKDRFSAERLKGVDSTLKIQPAKLEDSAVYLCASSLQNTEAFFGQGTRLTVV.

CDR3 sequence reads: CASSRHSSGNTIYF. The CDR3 DNA follows: TGTGCCAGCAGCCGCCACAGCTCTGGAAACACCATATATTTT. The rearrangement uses TRBV12-3 or TRBV12-4 and TRBJ1-3, with D unresolved. V lost 6 bases and J lost 0, with 9 bases in between. This CDR3 region has 14 residues.

In this sample, this clonotype turned up many times. The rearrangement uses TRBV20-1 and TRBJ2-7, with D perhaps TRBD2 (6 bases). Trimming stripped 0 bases from V and 6 bases from J, with 12 bases between. CDR1 is DFQATT, CDR2 SNEGSKA, per germline (reference sequence). CDR3 length: 13 residues. The chain's CDR3 is CSARDPWRGEQYF. As DNA, the CDR3 is TGCAGTGCTAGAGATCCGTGGAGGGGCGAGCAGTACTTC.

The V gene is TRBV27, the J gene TRBJ2-3; D unclear. Per germline, CDR1 MNHEY and CDR2 SMNVEV (reference sequence). CDR3 length: 14 residues. The germline V and J ends were trimmed by 3 bases and 0 bases, with 7 bases remaining between them. The CDR3 DNA follows: TGTGCCAGCAGTTTTCGGAGAAGCACAGATACGCAGTATTTT. It specifies CASSFRRSTDTQYF.

This clonotype came up a few times. The V and J genes are TRBV20-1 and TRBJ2-1, with TRBD2 matching 7 bases. CDR1 is DFQATT, CDR2 SNEGSKA, per germline (reference sequence). This CDR3 comprises 16 residues. With V trimmed by 0 bases and J by 2 bases, 7 bases remained unmatched. CDR3 DNA sequence: TGCAGTGCTAGAGATCTGGCGGGAGCGACCTACAATGAGCAGTTCTTC. Protein sequence: CSARDLAGATYNEQFF.

This clonotype has a handful of counts. As DNA, the CDR3 is TGTGCCAGCATTGGGACAGGGTGGTCTGGGGAGCTGTTTTTT. The encoded protein is CASIGTGWSGELFF. The chain couples TRBV11-2 to TRBJ2-2; 9 bases match TRBD1. This CDR3 spans 14 amino acids. Trimming cost V 7 bases and J 8 bases; bases outside gene matches: 8. From germline, CDR1 is SGHAT and CDR2 FQNNGV.

The V and J genes are TRBV20-1 and TRBJ2-5; weak D call: TRBD2 (6 bases). CDR3 length: 12 amino acids. The germline V and J ends were trimmed by 6 bases and 2 bases, with 10 bases remaining between them. Germline loops: CDR1 DFQATT, CDR2 SNEGSKA (reference sequence). CDR3 sequence reads: CSAGDLQETQYF. DNA of the CDR3: TGCAGTGCCGGGGACTTACAAGAGACCCAGTACTTC.

Only a few counts were recorded for this clonotype. The chain links TRBV11-2 to TRBJ2-7, with D tentatively TRBD1 (7 bases). V was trimmed by 2 bases and J by 0 bases, leaving 17 bases between them. CDR3 length: 17 residues. Per germline, CDR1 SGHAT and CDR2 FQNNGV. The CDR3 DNA reads as TGTGCCAGCAGCTTAACTGCTTCAGGGGGGAGCTCCTACGAGCAGTACTTC. It encodes CASSLTASGGSSYEQYF.

The V call is TRBV19, the J call TRBJ1-5; no firm D call. With 7 bases removed from V and 1 base from J, the gap between germline ends came to 11 bases. CDR1 LNHDA and CDR2 SQIVND come from the germline V gene (reference sequence). The CDR3 extends over 14 amino acids. CDR3 protein: CASNRWGSNQPQHF. CDR3 bases: TGTGCCAGTAACCGGTGGGGAAGCAATCAGCCCCAGCATTTT. The variable domain in full, completed from reference TRBV19 and TRBJ1-5, reads DGGITQSPKYLFRKEGQNVTLSCEQNLNHDAMYWYRQDPGQGLRLIYYSQIVNDFQKGDIAEGYSVSREKKESFPLTVTSAQKNPTAFYLCASNRWGSNQPQHFGDGTRLSIL.

This clonotype was recorded at least ten times. The chain carries TRBV5-1 and TRBJ2-5; 7 positions match TRBD2. Germline trimming cut 4 bases from V and 2 bases from J; bases unmatched to any gene: 8. The germline V gene has CDR1 SGHRS and CDR2 YFSETQ. This CDR3 comprises 15 residues. Here the CDR3 DNA reads TGCGCCAGCAGCCTTGGCGGGAGCCGTCAAGAGACCCAGTACTTC. This encodes CASSLGGSRQETQYF.

The chain carries TRBV28 and TRBJ2-1, with D possibly being TRBD1 (5 bases). The CDR3 is made up of 14 amino acids. With 6 bases removed from V and 14 bases from J, the gap between germline ends came to 23 bases. CDR1 and CDR2 from the germline V gene are MDHEN and SYDVKM. CDR3 residues: CASRTPQDKAVKFF. DNA for the CDR3: TGTGCCAGCAGGACGCCCCAGGACAAGGCCGTTAAGTTCTTC.